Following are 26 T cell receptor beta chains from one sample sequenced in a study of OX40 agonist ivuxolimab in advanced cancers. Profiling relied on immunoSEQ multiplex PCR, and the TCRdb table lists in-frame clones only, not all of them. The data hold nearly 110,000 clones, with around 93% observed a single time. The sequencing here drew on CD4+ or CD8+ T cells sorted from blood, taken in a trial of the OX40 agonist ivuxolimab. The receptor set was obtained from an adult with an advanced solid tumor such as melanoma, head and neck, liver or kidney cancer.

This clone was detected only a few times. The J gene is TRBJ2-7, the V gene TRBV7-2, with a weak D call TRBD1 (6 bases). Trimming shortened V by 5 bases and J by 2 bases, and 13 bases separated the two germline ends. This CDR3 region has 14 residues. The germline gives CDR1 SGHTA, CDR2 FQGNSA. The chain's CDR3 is CASSQEWGPYEQYF. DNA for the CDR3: TGTGCCAGCAGCCAGGAGTGGGGGCCCTACGAGCAGTACTTC.

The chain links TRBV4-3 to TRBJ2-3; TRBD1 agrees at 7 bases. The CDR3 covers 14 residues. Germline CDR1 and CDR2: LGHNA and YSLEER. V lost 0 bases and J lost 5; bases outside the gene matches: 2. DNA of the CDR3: TGCGCCAGCAGCCAAGAGACAGGGAAAGATACGCAGTATTTT. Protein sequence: CASSQETGKDTQYF.

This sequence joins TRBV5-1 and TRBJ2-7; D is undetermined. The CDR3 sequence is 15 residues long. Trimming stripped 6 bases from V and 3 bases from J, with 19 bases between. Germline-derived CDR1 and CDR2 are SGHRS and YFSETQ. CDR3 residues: CASTPFHPLDYEQYF. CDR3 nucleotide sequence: TGCGCCAGCACCCCTTTTCACCCGCTAGACTACGAGCAGTACTTC.

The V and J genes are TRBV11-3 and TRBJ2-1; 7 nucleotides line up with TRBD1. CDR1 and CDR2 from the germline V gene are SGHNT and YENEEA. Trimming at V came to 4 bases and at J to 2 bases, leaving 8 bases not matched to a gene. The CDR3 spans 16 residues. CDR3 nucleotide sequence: TGTGCCAGCAGCTCCCGGACAGGCACCGCCTACAATGAGCAGTTCTTC. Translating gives CASSSRTGTAYNEQFF.

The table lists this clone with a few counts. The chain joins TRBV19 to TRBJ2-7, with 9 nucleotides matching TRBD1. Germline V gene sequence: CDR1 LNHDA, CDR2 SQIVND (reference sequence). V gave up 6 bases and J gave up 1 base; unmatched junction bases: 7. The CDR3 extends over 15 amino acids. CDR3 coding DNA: TGTGCCAGTAGCCCCTGGACAGGGGAATCCTACGAGCAGTACTTC. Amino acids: CASSPWTGESYEQYF.

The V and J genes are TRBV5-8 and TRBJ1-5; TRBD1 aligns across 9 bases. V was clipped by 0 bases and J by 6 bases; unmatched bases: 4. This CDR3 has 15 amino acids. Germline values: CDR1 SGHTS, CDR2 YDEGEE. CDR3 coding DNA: TGTGCCAGCAGCTTGGGGACAGGGGATTTTCAGCCCCAGCATTTT. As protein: CASSLGTGDFQPQHF.

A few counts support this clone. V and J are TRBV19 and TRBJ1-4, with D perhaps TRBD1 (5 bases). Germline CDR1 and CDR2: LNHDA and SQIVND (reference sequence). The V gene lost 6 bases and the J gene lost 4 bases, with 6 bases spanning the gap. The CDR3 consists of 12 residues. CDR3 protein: CASRDNNEKLFF. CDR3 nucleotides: TGTGCCAGTAGGGACAATAATGAAAAACTGTTTTTT.

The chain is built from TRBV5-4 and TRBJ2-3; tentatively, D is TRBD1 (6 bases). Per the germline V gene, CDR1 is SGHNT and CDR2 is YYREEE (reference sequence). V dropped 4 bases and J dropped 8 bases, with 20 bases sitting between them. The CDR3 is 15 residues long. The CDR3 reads CASSPLRDTSTTQYF. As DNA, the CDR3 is TGTGCCAGCAGCCCCTTGAGGGACACCTCCACTACGCAGTATTTT.

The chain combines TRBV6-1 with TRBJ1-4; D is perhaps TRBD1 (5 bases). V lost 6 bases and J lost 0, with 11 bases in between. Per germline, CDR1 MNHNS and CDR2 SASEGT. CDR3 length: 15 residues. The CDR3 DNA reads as TGTGCCAGCAGGGGGACGAGTGCAACTAATGAAAAACTGTTTTTT. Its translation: CASRGTSATNEKLFF.

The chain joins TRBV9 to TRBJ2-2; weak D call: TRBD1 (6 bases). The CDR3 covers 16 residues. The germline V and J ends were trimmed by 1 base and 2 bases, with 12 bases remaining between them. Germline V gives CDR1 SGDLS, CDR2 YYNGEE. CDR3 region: CASSVRRDTNTGELFF. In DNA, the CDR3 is TGTGCCAGCAGCGTACGCCGGGACACTAACACCGGGGAGCTGTTTTTT.

CDR3 bases: TGTGCCAGCCCGACGACAGGGGGCTTGTTATCCGGGCAGTACTTC. Protein product: CASPTTGGLLSGQYF. The rearrangement links TRBV6-1 to TRBJ2-7, with 10 bases lining up with TRBD1. CDR1 MNHNS and CDR2 SASEGT come from the germline V gene. There are 15 residues in the CDR3. Trimming took 8 bases from V and 9 from J; bases not matched to a gene: 16.

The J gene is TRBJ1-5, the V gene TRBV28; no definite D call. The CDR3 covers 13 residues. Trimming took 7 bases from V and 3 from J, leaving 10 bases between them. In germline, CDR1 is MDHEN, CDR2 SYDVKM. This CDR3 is CASKGSINQPQHF. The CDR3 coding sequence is TGTGCCAGCAAAGGGTCTATCAATCAGCCCCAGCATTTT.

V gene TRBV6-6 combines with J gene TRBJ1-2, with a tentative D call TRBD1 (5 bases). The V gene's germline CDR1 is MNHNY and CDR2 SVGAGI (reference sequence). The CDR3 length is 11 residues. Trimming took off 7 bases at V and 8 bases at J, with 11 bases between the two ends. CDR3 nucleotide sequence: TGTGCCAGCACCCTAAGACAGGGCTACACCTTC. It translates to CASTLRQGYTF.

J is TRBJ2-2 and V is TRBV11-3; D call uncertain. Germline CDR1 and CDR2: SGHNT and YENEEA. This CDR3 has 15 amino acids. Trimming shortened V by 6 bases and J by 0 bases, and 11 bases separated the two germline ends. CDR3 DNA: TGTGCCAGCAGGCGGACGGTTGCGAACACCGGGGAGCTGTTTTTT. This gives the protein CASRRTVANTGELFF.

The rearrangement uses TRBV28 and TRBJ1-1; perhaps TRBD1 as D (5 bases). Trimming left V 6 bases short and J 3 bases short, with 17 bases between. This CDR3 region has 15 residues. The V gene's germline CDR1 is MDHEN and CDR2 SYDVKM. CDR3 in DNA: TGTGCCAGCAGCGGGATGACAGTTCGGGACACTGAAGCTTTCTTT. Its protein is CASSGMTVRDTEAFF. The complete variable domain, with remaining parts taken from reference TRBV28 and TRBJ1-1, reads DVKVTQSSRYLVKRTGEKVFLECVQDMDHENMFWYRQDPGLGLRLIYFSYDVKMKEKGDIPEGYSVSREKKERFSLILESASTNQTSMYLCASSGMTVRDTEAFFGQGTRLTVV.

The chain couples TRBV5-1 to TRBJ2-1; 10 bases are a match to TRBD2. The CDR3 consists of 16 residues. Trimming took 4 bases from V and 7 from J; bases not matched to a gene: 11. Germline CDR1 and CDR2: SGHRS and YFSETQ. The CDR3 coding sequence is TGCGCCAGCAGCCCTTCAGCGGGAGGGCCGCGGAATGAGCAGTTCTTC. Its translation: CASSPSAGGPRNEQFF.

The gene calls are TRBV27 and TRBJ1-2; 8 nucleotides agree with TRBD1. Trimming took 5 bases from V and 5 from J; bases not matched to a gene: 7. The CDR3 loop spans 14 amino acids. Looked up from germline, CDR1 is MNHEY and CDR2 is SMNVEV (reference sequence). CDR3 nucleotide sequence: TGTGCCAGCAGTACCGGACAGGGATCGTATGGCTACACCTTC. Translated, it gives CASSTGQGSYGYTF.

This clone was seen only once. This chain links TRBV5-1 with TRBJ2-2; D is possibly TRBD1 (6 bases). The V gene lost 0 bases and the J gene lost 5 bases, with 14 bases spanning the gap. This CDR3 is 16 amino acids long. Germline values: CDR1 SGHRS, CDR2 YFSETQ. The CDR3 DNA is TGCGCCAGCAGCTTGGGGGCAGGGGTTCAAACCGGGGAGCTGTTTTTT. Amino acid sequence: CASSLGAGVQTGELFF.

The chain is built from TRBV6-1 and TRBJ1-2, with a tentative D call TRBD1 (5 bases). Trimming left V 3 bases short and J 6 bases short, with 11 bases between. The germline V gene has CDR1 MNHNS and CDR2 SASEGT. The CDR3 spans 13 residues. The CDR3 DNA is TGTGCCAGCAGTGACCCCAGGGTAGATGGCTACACCTTC. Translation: CASSDPRVDGYTF.

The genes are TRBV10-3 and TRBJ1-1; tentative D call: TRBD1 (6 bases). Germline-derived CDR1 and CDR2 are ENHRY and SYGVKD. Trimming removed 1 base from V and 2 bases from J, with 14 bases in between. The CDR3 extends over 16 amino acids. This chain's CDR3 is CAISEFGGNSNTEAFF. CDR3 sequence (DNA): TGTGCCATCAGTGAGTTTGGGGGCAACTCAAACACTGAAGCTTTCTTT.

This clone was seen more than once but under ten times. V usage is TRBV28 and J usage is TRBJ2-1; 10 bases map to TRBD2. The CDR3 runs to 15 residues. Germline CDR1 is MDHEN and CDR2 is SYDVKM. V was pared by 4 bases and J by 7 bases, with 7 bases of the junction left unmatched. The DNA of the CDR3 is TGTGCCAGCAGTTCCAGCGGGAGGGGTGGGAATGAGCAGTTCTTC. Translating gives CASSSSGRGGNEQFF. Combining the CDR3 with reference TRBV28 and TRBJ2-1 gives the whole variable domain DVKVTQSSRYLVKRTGEKVFLECVQDMDHENMFWYRQDPGLGLRLIYFSYDVKMKEKGDIPEGYSVSREKKERFSLILESASTNQTSMYLCASSSSGRGGNEQFFGPGTRLTVL.

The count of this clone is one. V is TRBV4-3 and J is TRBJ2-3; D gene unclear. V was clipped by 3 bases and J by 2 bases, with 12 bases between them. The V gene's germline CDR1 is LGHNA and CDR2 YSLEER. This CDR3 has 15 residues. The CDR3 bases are TGCGCCAGCAGCCAGAGGTTCTTCTACACAGATACGCAGTATTTT. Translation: CASSQRFFYTDTQYF.

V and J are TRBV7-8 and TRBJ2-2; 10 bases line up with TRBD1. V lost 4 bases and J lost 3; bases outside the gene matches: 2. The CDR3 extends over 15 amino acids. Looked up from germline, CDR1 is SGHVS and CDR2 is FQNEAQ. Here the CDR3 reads CASSSGQGDTGELFF. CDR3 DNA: TGTGCCAGCAGCTCAGGACAGGGGGACACCGGGGAGCTGTTTTTT.

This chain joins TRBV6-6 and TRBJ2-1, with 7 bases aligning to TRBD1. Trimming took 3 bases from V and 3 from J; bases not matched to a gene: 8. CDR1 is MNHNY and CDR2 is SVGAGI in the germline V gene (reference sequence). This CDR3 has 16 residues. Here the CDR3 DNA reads TGTGCCAGCAGTTATCAAATGGCAGGGGGCTACAATGAGCAGTTCTTC. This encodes CASSYQMAGGYNEQFF.

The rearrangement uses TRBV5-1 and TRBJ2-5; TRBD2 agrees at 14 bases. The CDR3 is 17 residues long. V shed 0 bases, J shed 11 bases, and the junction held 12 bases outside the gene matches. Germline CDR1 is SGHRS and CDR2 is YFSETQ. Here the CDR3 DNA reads TGCGCCAGCAGCTTGGAGGGACTAGCGGGGGACCCTAAAGAGCAGTACTTC. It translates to CASSLEGLAGDPKEQYF. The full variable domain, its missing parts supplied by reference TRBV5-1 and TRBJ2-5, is KAGVTQTPRYLIKTRGQQVTLSCSPISGHRSVSWYQQTPGQGLQFLFEYFSETQRNKGNFPGRFSGRQFSNSRSEMNVSTLELGDSALYLCASSLEGLAGDPKEQYFGPGTRLLVL.

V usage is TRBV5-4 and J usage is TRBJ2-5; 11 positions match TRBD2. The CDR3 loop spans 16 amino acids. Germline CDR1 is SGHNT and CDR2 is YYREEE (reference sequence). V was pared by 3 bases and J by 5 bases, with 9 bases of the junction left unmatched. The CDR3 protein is CASSSSGRTLGETQYF. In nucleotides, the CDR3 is TGTGCCAGCAGCTCTAGCGGGAGGACCCTTGGGGAGACCCAGTACTTC.